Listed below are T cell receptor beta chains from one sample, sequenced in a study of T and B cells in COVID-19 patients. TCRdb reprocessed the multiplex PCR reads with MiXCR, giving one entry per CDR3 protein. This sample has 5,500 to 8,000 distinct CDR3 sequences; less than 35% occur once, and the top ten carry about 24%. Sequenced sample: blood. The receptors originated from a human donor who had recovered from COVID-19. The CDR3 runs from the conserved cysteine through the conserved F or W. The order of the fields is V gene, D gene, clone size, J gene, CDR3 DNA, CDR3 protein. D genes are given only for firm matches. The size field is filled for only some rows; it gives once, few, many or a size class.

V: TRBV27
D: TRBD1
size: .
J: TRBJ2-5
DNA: TGTAAGACAGGGGTCGGGGAGACCCAGTACTTC
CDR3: CKTGVGETQYF

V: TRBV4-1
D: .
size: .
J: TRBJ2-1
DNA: TGCGCCAGCAGCCAAGAGGGGGTAGGCCTGAAATACAATGAGCAGTTCTTC
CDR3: CASSQEGVGLKYNEQFF

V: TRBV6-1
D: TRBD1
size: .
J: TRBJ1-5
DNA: TGTGCCAGCAGGGGAGGGGGCGGGTATAGCAATCAGCCCCAGCATTTT
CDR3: CASRGGGGYSNQPQHF

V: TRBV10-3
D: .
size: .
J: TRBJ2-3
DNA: TGTGCCATCAGTGAGTCCTACCCCACAGATACGCAGTATTTT
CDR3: CAISESYPTDTQYF

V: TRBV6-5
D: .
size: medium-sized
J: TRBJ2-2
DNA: TGTGCCAGCAGTTATGGGTTTTCCGGGGAGCTGTTTTTT
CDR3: CASSYGFSGELFF

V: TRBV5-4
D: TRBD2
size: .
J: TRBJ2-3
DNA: TGTGCCAGCAGCCCAAAGGGCGGGGGGGCCCATAGAGATACGCAGTATTTT
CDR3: CASSPKGGGAHRDTQYF

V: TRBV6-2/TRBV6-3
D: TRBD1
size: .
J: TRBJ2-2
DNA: TGTGCCAGCCAAACAGGGGGCACCGGGGAGCTGTTTTTT
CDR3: CASQTGGTGELFF

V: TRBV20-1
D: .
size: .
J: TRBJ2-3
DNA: TGCAGTGCTAGAACTGGTGGGGTAAGCACAGATACGCAGTATTTT
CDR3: CSARTGGVSTDTQYF

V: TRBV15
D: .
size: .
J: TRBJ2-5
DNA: TGTGCCACCAGCAGAGATCCCACAGCTCAAGAGACCCAGTACTTC
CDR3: CATSRDPTAQETQYF

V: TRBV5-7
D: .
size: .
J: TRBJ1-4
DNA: TGTGCCAGCAGCTTGGCCGGTAGTTTGTCAACTAATGAAAAACTGTTTTTT
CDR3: CASSLAGSLSTNEKLFF

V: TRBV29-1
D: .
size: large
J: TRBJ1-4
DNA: TGCAGCGTTGAACGGGCAACTAATGAAAAACTGTTTTTT
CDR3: CSVERATNEKLFF

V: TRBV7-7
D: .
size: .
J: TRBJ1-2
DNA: TGTGCCAGCAGCTTAGGAGCAGGGGATGGCTACACCTTC
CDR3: CASSLGAGDGYTF

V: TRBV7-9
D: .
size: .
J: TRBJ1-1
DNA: TGTGCCAGCTTACACGGGACTGAAGCTTTCTTT
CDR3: CASLHGTEAFF

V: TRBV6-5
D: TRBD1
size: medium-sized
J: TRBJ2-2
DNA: TGTGCCAGCAGGGGGACAGGGGCCGGCGGGGAGCTGTTTTTT
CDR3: CASRGTGAGGELFF

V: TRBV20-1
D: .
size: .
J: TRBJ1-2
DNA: TGCAGTGCGGGAAGAGGGACAATTTTGGGTGGCTACACCTTC
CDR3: CSAGRGTILGGYTF

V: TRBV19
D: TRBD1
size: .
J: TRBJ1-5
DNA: TGTGCCAGTAACCCGACAGGGAGAGGCAATCAGCCCCAGCATTTT
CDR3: CASNPTGRGNQPQHF

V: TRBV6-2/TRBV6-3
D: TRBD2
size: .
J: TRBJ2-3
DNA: TGTGCCAGCAGTTACCTTCGGACTAGCCCATTTGGGGATACGCAGTATTTT
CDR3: CASSYLRTSPFGDTQYF

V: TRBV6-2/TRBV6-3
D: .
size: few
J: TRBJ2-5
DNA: TGTGCCACCGGACCGCGGGAGACCCAGTACTTC
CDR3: CATGPRETQYF